This T cell receptor beta chain was profiled in a study of blood T cells in healthy people across ages. In germline, CDR1 is SNHLY, CDR2 FYNNEI. V was cut by 2 bases and J by 14 bases, with 7 bases left in between. The CDR3 runs 11 residues. General study points: The long-lived group displayed more naive CD4+ cells, plus higher diversity, than the aged donors did. Per-million-T-cell TCR beta diversity fell roughly linearly with age.

There were healthy Caucasian individuals from Russia, aged 6 to 90, serving as donors. Alongside a J-beta primer mix, a sample-barcoded 5' primer served in a second PCR lasting 7 to 11 cycles. TCRdb re-called the 5' RACE reads through MiXCR, storing one row per CDR3 protein. This table holds over 1,500,000 distinct CDR3 sequences, just under 50% found once. Notes on this clonotype: Antigen: not known.

The V and J genes are TRBV2 and TRBJ1-6, with D hard to call. This TCR came from a woman aged 40 to 50 in good health. Sequencing used blood. The CDR3 here is CASSELQTLHF. Here the CDR3 DNA reads TGTGCCAGCAGTGAACTCCAGACCCTCCACTTT. Drawing the rest from reference TRBV2 and TRBJ1-6, the complete variable domain is EPEVTQTPSHQVTQMGQEVILRCVPISNHLYFYWYRQILGQKVEFLVSFYNNEISEKSEIFDDQFSVERPDGSNFTLKIRSTKLEDSAMYFCASSELQTLHFGNGTRLTVT.